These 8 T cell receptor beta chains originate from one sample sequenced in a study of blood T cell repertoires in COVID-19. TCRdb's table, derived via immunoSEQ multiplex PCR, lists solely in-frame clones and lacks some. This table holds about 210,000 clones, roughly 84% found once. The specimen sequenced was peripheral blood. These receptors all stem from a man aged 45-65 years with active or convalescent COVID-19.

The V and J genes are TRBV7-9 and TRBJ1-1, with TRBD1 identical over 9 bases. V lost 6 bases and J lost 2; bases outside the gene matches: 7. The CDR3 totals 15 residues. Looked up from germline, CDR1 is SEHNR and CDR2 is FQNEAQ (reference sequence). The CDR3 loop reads CASRSGQGRNTEAFF. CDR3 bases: TGTGCCAGCAGATCGGGACAGGGTCGAAACACTGAAGCTTTCTTT.

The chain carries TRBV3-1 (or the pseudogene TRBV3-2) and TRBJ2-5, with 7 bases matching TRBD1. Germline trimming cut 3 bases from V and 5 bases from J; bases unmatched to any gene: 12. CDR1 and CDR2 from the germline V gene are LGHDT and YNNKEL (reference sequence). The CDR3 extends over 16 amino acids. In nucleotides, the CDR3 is TGTGCCAGCAGCCACACGGGACAGAACCCTCCGGAGACCCAGTACTTC. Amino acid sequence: CASSHTGQNPPETQYF.

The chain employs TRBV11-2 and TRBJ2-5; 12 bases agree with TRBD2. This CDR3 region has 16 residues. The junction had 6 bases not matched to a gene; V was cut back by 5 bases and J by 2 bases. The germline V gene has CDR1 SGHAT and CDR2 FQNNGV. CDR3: CASSKLAGGPQETQYF. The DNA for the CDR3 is TGTGCCAGCAGCAAACTAGCGGGGGGACCACAAGAGACCCAGTACTTC. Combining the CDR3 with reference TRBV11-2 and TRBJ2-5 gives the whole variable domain EAGVAQSPRYKIIEKRQSVAFWCNPISGHATLYWYQQILGQGPKLLIQFQNNGVVDDSQLPKDRFSAERLKGVDSTLKIQPAKLEDSAVYLCASSKLAGGPQETQYFGPGTRLLVL.

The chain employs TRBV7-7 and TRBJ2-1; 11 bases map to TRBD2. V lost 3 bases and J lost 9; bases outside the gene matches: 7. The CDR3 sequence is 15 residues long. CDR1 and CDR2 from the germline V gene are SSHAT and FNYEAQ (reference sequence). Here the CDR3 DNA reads TGTGCCAGCAGCTTGGGGCTAGCGGGAGGTGGTGAGCAGTTCTTC. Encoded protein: CASSLGLAGGGEQFF.

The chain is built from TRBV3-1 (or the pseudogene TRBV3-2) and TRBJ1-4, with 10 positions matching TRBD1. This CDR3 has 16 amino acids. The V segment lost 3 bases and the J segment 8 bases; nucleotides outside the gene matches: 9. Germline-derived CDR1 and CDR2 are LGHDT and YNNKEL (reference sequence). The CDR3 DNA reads TGTGCCAGCAGCCACTCTATAGGGACAGGGGTGGAAAAACTGTTTTTT. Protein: CASSHSIGTGVEKLFF.

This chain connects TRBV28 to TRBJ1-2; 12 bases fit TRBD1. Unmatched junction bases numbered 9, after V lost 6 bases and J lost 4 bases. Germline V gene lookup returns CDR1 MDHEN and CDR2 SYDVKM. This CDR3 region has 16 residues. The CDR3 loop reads CASSPPGQGAFYGYTF. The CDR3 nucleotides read TGTGCCAGCAGCCCCCCGGGACAGGGGGCTTTCTATGGCTACACCTTC.

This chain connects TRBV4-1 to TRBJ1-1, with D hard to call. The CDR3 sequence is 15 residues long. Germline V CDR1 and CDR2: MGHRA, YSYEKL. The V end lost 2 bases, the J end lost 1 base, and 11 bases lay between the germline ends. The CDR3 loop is CASSQPLSGNTEAFF. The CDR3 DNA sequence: TGCGCCAGCAGCCAACCCTTATCGGGGAACACTGAAGCTTTCTTT.

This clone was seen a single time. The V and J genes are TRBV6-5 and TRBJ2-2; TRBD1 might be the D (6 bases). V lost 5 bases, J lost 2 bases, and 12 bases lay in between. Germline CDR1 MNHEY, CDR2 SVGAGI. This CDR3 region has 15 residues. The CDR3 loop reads CASSHRTANTGELFF. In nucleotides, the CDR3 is TGTGCCAGCAGTCATCGGACAGCCAACACCGGGGAGCTGTTTTTT.